This T cell receptor (beta chain) was sequenced in a study of blood T cell repertoires in COVID-19. Study-wide context: Sources were T cells, B-cell-depleted T cells, or PBMCs; the material itself was cDNA or gDNA.

The study drew participants aged about 18 to 95 years from fewer than 30 US areas. The length of the CDR3 is 13 residues. Trimming cost V 5 bases and J 7 bases; bases outside gene matches: 7. CDR1 and CDR2 (germline): MNHEY, SMNVEV (reference sequence). Original data processing: Reference gene primer amplification in the assay estimated nucleated cell counts. This table comes from immunoSEQ multiplex PCR, and its TCRdb copy is limited to in-frame clones, with some not included. That table is the source of V, J and clone size, and D and trimming were worked out from the DNA. This table holds over 200,000 clones, 90% to 95% found once.

The receptor was isolated from a human donor in a cohort exposed to, infected with or recovered from COVID-19 (not recorded which). The donor label of this sample is uncertain. The chain has TRBV27 and TRBJ1-1; 7 bases agree with TRBD1. Material: PBMCs or T cells enriched from blood (not recorded which). The CDR3 DNA sequence: TGTGCCAGCAGTAATAACAGGGGAGGTGAAGCTTTCTTT. It is translated as CASSNNRGGEAFF.